This T cell receptor beta chain derives from a study of blood T cell repertoires in COVID-19. Turning to the study itself: Sites in the United States, Italy and Spain provided acute and convalescent COVID-19 samples. The cDNA or gDNA used as material had been derived from T cells, B-cell-depleted T cells, or PBMCs.

Losses at the gene ends were 3 bases for V and 4 bases for J; bases not matched to a gene: 2. The CDR3 contains 12 residues. Germline CDR1 is DFQATT and CDR2 is SNEGSKA (reference sequence). The table came from immunoSEQ multiplex PCR; TCRdb's copy has only in-frame clones and leaves some out. In the table there are 75,000 to 95,000 clones, around 81% of which are singletons. Sequencing was done on a sample of peripheral blood. This clonotype originated in a man older than 75 with active or convalescent COVID-19. The chain is built from TRBV20-1 and TRBJ2-5; TRBD2 agrees at 7 bases. The CDR3 protein is CSASERGETQYF. Written as DNA, the CDR3 is TGCAGTGCTAGTGAGCGGGGAGAGACCCAGTACTTC.